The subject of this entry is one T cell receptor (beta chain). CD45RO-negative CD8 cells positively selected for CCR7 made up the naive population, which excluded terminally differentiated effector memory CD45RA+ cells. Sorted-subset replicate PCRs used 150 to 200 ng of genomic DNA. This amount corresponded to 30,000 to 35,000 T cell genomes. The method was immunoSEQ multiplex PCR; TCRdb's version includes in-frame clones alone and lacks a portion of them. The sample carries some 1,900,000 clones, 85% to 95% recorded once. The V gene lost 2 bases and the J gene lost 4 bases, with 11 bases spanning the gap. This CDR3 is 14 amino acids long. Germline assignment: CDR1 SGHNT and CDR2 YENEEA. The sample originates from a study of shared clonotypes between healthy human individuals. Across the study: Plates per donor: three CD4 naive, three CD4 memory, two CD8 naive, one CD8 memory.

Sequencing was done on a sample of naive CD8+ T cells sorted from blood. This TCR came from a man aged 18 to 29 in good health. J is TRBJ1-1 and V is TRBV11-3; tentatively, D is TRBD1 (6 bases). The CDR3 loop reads CASSLRGLGTEAFF. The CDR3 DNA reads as TGTGCCAGCAGCTTAAGGGGGTTGGGCACTGAAGCTTTCTTT.